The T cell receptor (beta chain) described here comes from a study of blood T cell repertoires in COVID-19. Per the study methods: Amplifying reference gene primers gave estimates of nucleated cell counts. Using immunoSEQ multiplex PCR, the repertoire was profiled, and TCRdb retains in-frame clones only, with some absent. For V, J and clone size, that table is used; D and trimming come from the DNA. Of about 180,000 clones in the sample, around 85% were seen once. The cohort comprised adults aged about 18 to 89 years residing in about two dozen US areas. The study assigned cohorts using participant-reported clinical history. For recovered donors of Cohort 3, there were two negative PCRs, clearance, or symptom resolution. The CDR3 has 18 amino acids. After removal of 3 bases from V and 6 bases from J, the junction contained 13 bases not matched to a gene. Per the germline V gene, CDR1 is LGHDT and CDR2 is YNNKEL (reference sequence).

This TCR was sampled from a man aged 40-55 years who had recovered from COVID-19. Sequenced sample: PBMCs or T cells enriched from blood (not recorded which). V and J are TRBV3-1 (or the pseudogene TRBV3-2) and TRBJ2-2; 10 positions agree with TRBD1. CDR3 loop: CASSHMTGGGGSAGELFF. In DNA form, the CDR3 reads TGTGCCAGCAGCCATATGACAGGGGGCGGGGGTTCCGCCGGGGAGCTGTTTTTT.